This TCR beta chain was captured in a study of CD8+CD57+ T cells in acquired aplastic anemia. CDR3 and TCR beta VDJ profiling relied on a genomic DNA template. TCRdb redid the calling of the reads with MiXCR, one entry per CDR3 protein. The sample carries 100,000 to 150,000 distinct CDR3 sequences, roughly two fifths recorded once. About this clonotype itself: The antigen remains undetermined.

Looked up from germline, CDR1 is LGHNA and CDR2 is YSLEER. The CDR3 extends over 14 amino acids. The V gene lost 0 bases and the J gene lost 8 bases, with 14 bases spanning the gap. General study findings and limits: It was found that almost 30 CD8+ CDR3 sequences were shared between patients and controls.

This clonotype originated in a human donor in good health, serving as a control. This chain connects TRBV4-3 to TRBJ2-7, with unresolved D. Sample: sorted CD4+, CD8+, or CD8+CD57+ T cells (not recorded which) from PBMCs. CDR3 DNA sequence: TGCGCCAGCAGCCAAGACAACGGGTGGATTAAGCAGTACTTC. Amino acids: CASSQDNGWIKQYF.